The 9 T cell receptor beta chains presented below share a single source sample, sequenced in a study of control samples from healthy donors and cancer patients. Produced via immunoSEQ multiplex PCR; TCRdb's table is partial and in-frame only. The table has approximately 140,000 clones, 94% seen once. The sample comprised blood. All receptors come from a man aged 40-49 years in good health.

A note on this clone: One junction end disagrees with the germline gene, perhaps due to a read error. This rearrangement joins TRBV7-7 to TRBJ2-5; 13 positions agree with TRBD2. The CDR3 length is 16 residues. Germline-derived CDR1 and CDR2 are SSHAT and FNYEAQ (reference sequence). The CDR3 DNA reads TGTGCTAGCAGCTTAGGGGGACTAGCGGGGTCAGAGACCCAGTACTTC. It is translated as CASSLGGLAGSETQYF.

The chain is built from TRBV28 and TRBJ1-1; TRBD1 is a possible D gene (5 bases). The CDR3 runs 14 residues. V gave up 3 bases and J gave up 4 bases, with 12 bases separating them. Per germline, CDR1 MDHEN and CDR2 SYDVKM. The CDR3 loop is CASSFVGAATEAFF. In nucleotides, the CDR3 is TGTGCCAGCAGTTTTGTCGGGGCTGCCACTGAAGCTTTCTTT.

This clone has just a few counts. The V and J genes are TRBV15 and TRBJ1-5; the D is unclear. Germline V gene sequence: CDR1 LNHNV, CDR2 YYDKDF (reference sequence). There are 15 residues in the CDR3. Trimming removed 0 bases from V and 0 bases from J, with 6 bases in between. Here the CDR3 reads CATSRDVGSNQPQHF. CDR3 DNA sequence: TGTGCCACCAGCAGAGATGTGGGTAGCAATCAGCCCCAGCATTTT.

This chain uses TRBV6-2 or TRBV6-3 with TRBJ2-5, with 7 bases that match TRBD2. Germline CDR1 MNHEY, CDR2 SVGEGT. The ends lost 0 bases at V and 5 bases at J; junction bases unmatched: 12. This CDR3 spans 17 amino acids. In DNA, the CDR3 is TGTGCCAGCAGTTACTCCAACTGGGGGGGGGTAGAGGAGACCCAGTACTTC. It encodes CASSYSNWGGVEETQYF.

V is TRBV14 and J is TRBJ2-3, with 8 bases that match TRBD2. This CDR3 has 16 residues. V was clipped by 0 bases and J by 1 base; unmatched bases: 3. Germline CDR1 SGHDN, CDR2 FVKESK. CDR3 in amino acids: CASSQDGGAGTDTQYF. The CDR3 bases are TGTGCCAGCAGCCAAGACGGGGGGGCCGGCACAGATACGCAGTATTTT.

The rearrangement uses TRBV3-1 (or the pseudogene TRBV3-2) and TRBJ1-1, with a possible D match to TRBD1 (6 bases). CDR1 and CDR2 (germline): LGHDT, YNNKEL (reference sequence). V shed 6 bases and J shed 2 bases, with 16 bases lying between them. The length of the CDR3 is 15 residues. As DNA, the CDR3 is TGTGCCAGCAGTCCTTTGACAGGCTTCAACACTGAAGCTTTCTTT. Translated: CASSPLTGFNTEAFF.

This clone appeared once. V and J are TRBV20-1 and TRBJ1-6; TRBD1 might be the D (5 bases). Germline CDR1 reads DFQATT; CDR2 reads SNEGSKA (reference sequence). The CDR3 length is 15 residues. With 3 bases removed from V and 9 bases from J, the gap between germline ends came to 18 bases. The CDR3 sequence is CSASRDYLLPSPLHF. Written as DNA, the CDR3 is TGCAGTGCTAGTCGGGACTACCTACTACCTTCACCCCTCCACTTT.

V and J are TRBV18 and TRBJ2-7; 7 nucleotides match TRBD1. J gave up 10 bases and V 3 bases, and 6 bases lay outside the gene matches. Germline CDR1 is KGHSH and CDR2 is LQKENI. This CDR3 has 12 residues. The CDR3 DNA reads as TGTGCCAGCTCACCGGGAGACAGGGAACAGTACTTC. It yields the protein CASSPGDREQYF.

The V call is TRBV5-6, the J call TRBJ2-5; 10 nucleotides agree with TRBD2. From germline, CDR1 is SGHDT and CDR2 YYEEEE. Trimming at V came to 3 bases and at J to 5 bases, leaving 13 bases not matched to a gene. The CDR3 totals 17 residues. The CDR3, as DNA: TGTGCCAGCAGCTGGGGGAGCAGCGGGGGGGCCGCCGAGACCCAGTACTTC. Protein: CASSWGSSGGAAETQYF.